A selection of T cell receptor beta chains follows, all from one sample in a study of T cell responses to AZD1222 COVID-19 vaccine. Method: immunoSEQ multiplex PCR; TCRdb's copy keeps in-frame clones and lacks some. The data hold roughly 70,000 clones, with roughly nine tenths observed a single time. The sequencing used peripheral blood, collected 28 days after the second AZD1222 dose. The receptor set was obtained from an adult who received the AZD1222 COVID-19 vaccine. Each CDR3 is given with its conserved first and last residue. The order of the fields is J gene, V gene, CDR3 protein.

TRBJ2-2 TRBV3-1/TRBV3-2 CASSQDFPGGTGELFF
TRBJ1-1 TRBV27 CASSFTRRNTEAFF
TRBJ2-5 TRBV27 CASSLGFLETQYF
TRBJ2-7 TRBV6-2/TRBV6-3 CASSYASNEQYF
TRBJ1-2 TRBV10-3 CAIRGTDSLYGYTF
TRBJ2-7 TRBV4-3 CASSQHHSYEQYF
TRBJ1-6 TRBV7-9 CASSLQGGDNSPLHF
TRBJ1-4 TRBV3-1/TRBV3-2 CASSRTLSNEKLFF
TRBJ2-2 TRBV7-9 CASSFGTNTGELFF
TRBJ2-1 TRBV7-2 CASSFRGGPYNEQFF
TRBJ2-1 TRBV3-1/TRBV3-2 CASSPEQGGNEQFF
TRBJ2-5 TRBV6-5 CASSSPRSQETQYF
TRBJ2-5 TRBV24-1 CATSDLTGGETQYF
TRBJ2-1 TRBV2 CATAGGSYNEQFF
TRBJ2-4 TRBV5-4 CASSPGRGGTKNIQYF
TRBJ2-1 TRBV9 CASSVLGTSGSQEQFF
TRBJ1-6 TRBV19 CASTPGQGNSPLHF
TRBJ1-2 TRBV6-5 CASSLTGDGYTF
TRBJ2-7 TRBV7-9 CASTPGPRGEQYF
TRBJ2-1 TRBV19 CASKIAGGGNEQFF
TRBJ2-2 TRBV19 CASNKGQNTGELFF
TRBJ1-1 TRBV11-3 CASSLNRGNTEAFF
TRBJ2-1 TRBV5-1 CASSLGLTGGPYNEQFF
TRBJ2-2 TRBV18 CASSPPGELFF
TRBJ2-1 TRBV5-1 CASSFNTDYNEQFF
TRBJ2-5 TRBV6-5 CASSYLHPQETQYF